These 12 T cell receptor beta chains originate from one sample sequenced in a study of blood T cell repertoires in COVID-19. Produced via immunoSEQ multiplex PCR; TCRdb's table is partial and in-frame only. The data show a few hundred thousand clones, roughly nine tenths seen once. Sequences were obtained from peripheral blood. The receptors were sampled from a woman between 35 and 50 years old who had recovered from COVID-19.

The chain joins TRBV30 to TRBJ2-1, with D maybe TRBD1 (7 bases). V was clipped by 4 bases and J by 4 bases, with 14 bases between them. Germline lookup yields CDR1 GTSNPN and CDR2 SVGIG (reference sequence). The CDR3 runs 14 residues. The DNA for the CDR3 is TGTGCCTGGACGCGGGACAGTGCTTACAATGAGCAGTTCTTC. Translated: CAWTRDSAYNEQFF.

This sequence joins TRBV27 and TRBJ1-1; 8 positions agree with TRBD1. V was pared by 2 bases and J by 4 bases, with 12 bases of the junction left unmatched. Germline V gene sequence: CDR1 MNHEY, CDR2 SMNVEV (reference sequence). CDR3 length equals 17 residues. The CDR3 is CASSLRPALRGPTEAFF. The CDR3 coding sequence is TGTGCCAGCAGTTTACGCCCCGCCCTCAGGGGGCCCACTGAAGCTTTCTTT.

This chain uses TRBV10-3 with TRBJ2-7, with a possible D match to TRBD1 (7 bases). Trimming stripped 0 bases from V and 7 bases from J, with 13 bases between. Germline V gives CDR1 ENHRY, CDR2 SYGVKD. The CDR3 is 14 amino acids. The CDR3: CAISESEGAGEQYF. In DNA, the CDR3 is TGTGCCATCAGTGAGTCGGAGGGGGCGGGGGAGCAGTACTTC.

DNA for the CDR3: TGTGCCAGTAGTAACCCCGGGACTAGCGGGATAGGGTACCAGTACTTC. Its translation: CASSNPGTSGIGYQYF. The chain has TRBV19 and TRBJ2-5; 13 bases map to TRBD2. V dropped 4 bases and J dropped 10; count of bases not matched to a gene: 12. CDR1 LNHDA and CDR2 SQIVND come from the germline V gene (reference sequence). The CDR3 spans 16 residues. Full variable domain (rest looked up from reference TRBV19 and TRBJ2-5): DGGITQSPKYLFRKEGQNVTLSCEQNLNHDAMYWYRQDPGQGLRLIYYSQIVNDFQKGDIAEGYSVSREKKESFPLTVTSAQKNPTAFYLCASSNPGTSGIGYQYFGPGTRLLVL.

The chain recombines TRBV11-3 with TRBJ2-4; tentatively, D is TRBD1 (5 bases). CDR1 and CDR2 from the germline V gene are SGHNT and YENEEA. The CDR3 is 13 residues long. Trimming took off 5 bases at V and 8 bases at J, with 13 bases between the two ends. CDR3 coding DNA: TGTGCCAGCAGCCTGCCTGGGGCGGACATTCAGTACTTC. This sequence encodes CASSLPGADIQYF.

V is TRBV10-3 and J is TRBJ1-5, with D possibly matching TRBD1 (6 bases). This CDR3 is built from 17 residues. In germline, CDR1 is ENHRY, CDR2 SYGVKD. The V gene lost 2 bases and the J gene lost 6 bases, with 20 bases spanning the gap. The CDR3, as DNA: TGTGCCATCAGTGAGGGGCTAGACGAGGGGGTAGGTCAGCCCCAGCATTTT. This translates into CAISEGLDEGVGQPQHF.

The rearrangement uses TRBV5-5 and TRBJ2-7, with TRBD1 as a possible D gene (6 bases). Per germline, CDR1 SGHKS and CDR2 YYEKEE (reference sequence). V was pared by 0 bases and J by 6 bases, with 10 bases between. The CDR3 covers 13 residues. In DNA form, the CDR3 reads TGTGCCAGCAGCTTGGAGGGGGTAAGCGAGCAGTACGTC. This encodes CASSLEGVSEQYV.

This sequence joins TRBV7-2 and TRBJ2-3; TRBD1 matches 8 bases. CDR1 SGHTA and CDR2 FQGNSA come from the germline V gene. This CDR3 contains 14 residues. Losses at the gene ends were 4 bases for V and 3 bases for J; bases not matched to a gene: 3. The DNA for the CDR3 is TGTGCCAGCAGCTGGACAGGGATGACAGATACGCAGTATTTT. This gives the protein CASSWTGMTDTQYF.

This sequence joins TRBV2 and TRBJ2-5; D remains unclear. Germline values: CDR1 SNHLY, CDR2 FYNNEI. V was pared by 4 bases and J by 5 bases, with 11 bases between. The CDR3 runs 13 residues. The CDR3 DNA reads TGTGCCAGCAGTGGAGGAGTAAGGGAGACCCAGTACTTC. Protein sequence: CASSGGVRETQYF.

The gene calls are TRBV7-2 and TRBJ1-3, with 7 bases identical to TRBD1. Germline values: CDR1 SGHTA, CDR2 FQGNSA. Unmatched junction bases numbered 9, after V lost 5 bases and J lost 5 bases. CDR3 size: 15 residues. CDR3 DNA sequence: TGTGCCAGCAGCCAACCCCGGACAGGCCGAAACACCATATATTTT. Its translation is CASSQPRTGRNTIYF.

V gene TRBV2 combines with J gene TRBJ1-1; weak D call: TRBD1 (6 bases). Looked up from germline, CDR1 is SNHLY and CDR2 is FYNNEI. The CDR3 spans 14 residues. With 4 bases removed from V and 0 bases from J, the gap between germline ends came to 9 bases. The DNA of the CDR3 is TGTGCCAGCAGTGGACAGGCTGTGAACACTGAAGCTTTCTTT. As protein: CASSGQAVNTEAFF.

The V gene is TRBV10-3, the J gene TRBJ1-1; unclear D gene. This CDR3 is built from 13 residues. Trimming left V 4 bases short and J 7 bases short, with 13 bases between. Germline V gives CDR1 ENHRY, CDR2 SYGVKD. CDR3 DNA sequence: TGTGCCATCAGTGTGGAGGATAGTGGTGAAGCTTTCTTT. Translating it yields CAISVEDSGEAFF.